This T cell receptor (beta chain) stems from a study of spatial heterogeneity in lung cancer. Study overall: There were, on average, more than nine raw-read appearances for each unique TCR and UMI combination.

MiXCR, applied by TCRdb to the 5' RACE reads, yields one record per CDR3 protein. Counted here are about 5,400 distinct CDR3 sequences, approximately 35% occurring once; the ten biggest clones make up about 3.8%. Time point described: sample taken at primary tumor resection. Tumor, nontumor lung or frozen PBMC supplied whole RNA that was sequenced unsorted. Donation came from over 60 patients with untreated early-stage non-small cell lung cancer. General observations from the study: Circulating ubiquitous expanded tumor TCRs were observed more frequently at resection than at follow-up.

Notes on this clonotype: The antigen is unknown. Since the library was made to target alpha chains, this beta chain is a stray read and its abundance is not meaningful.

This sequence originates from a female donor with early-stage non-small cell lung cancer. The sample here was PBMCs, taken at surgery.

CDR3 DNA: TGTGCCAGCAGCTATTACAGGGGGCAGAACACCGGGGAGCTGTTTTTT. Residues: CASSYYRGQNTGELFF. The chain links TRBV7-3 to TRBJ2-2; TRBD1 agrees at 9 bases. Unmatched junction bases numbered 4, after V lost 4 bases and J lost 1 base. Germline lookup yields CDR1 SGHTA and CDR2 FQGTGA. CDR3 length: 16 residues.